The rows below give T cell receptor beta chains drawn from one sample of a study of shared T cell receptors in the human thymus. Repertoires were generated with immunoSEQ multiplex PCR, while TCRdb's copy carries only in-frame clones and drops some. The sample has some 760,000 clones, 80% to 90% seen once. The same sample was also used in a study of human thymus T cells.

Sequenced sample: thymocytes. The receptors come from a girl under two years old with a congenital heart defect. Each CDR3 is given with its conserved first and last residue. The D gene is left open where the match is weak. The size of a clone is reported for some rows only, either as once, few or many, or as a class for expanded clones.

V gene	D gene	clone size	CDR3 length	J gene	CDR3 protein	CDR3 DNA
TRBV20-1	-	-	11	TRBJ2-5	CSAPREETQYF	TGCAGTGCCCCCAGGGAAGAGACCCAGTACTTC
TRBV5-1	-	-	14	TRBJ1-4	CASSLTGGGEKLFF	TGCGCCAGCAGCTTGACGGGAGGAGGGGAAAAACTGTTTTTT
TRBV28	-	once	15	TRBJ2-3	CASSFIGSSTDTQYF	TGTGCCAGCAGTTTTATCGGGAGTTCCACAGATACGCAGTATTTT
TRBV7-2	-	-	16	TRBJ2-7	CASSLNPYPRVYEQYF	TGTGCCAGCAGCTTAAACCCCTACCCGAGAGTCTACGAGCAGTACTTC
TRBV2	TRBD1	-	17	TRBJ2-5	CASSASMTGEEKETQYF	TGTGCCAGCAGCGCAAGCATGACAGGGGAGGAGAAAGAGACCCAGTACTTC
TRBV10-3	-	-	16	TRBJ1-1	CAISESTPGVNTEAFF	TGTGCCATCAGTGAGTCAACCCCGGGGGTGAACACTGAAGCTTTCTTT
TRBV30	TRBD1	-	13	TRBJ2-7	CAWSPGTGGEQYF	TGTGCCTGGAGCCCCGGGACAGGGGGCGAGCAGTACTTC
TRBV19	-	-	16	TRBJ1-1	CASSRGFRESNTEAFF	TGTGCCAGTAGTAGGGGTTTTAGGGAGTCGAACACTGAAGCTTTCTTT
TRBV15	-	few	19	TRBJ2-5	CATSRDRRRQDSSQETQYF	TGTGCCACCAGCAGAGATCGGCGACGACAAGACAGTAGCCAAGAGACCCAGTACTTC
TRBV28	-	-	17	TRBJ1-4	CASSSGGVARDNEKLFF	TGTGCCAGCAGCTCCGGGGGAGTGGCCAGGGATAATGAAAAACTGTTTTTT
TRBV2	-	-	16	TRBJ1-2	CASSEALPARPGGYTF	TGTGCCAGCAGTGAAGCGCTTCCGGCCCGACCAGGGGGCTACACCTTC
TRBV6-4	-	-	15	TRBJ2-2	CASSRRGVGTGELFF	TGTGCCAGCAGCCGACGCGGTGTGGGCACCGGGGAGCTGTTTTTT
TRBV10-3	TRBD1	-	20	TRBJ1-6	CAISDMKPRGQRISDSPLHF	TGTGCCATCAGTGACATGAAACCCAGGGGACAGCGAATTTCCGATTCACCCCTCCACTTT
TRBV28	-	-	12	TRBJ1-1	CASSFLGEAAFF	TGTGCCAGCAGTTTTCTCGGGGAAGCGGCTTTCTTT
TRBV15	-	-	20	TRBJ1-1	CATSYDPPRARRGVVGEAFF	TGTGCCACCAGCTATGACCCCCCCCGGGCGCGGCGGGGGGTCGTCGGTGAAGCTTTCTTT
TRBV7-2	TRBD1	-	15	TRBJ1-2	CASSLRDRRNYGYTF	TGTGCCAGCAGCTTACGGGACAGGCGTAACTATGGCTACACCTTC
TRBV4-1	-	-	17	TRBJ2-1	CASSQEPQTSSYNEQFF	TGCGCCAGCAGCCAAGAGCCACAGACCTCCTCCTACAATGAGCAGTTCTTC
TRBV7-9	-	few	14	TRBJ1-3	CASSSRGGSPGIYF	TGTGCCAGCAGCTCACGGGGGGGATCGCCGGGCATATATTTT
TRBV7-2	-	once	14	TRBJ1-1	CASSLYSGDTEAFF	TGTGCCAGCAGCTTATACTCCGGGGACACTGAAGCTTTCTTT
TRBV2	TRBD2	-	16	TRBJ2-7	CASRAHLLAGGHEQYF	TGTGCCAGCAGGGCCCATTTACTAGCGGGGGGCCACGAGCAGTACTTC
TRBV19	TRBD1	-	17	TRBJ1-2	CASTNRRSRGQLDGYTF	TGTGCCAGTACGAATAGGAGGTCCAGGGGGCAGTTGGATGGCTACACCTTC
TRBV7-6	TRBD2	-	19	TRBJ2-1	CASRLPRAGGSSPYNEQFF	TGTGCCAGCAGGCTGCCCCGGGCGGGGGGGTCTTCACCCTACAATGAGCAGTTCTTC
TRBV10-3	TRBD1	-	17	TRBJ1-2	CAIHHGQGRTSNYGYTF	TGTGCCATCCATCACGGACAGGGCCGCACTTCTAACTATGGCTACACCTTC
TRBV7-9	TRBD2	-	18	TRBJ2-1	CASSGRLAGVLWYGEQFF	TGTGCCAGCAGCGGAAGACTAGCGGGGGTGCTCTGGTACGGTGAGCAGTTCTTC
TRBV16	-	-	16	TRBJ2-3	CASSQSAGRLTDTQYF	TGTGCCAGCAGCCAATCGGCAGGGAGGTTAACAGATACGCAGTATTTT
TRBV7-2	-	-	11	TRBJ1-3	CASSPGYTIYF	TGTGCCAGCAGCCCCGGGTACACCATATATTTT
TRBV2	TRBD1	-	16	TRBJ2-1	CASRLPPTGMYNEQFF	TGTGCCAGCAGACTCCCCCCGACAGGGATGTACAATGAGCAGTTCTTC
TRBV5-1	TRBD1	once	11	TRBJ1-1	CASSLEGAAFF	TGCGCCAGCAGCTTGGAGGGGGCAGCTTTCTTT
TRBV4-1	-	-	13	TRBJ2-7	CASSHRVSYEQYF	TGCGCCAGCAGCCACAGGGTCTCCTACGAGCAGTACTTC
TRBV7-4	-	-	17	TRBJ2-1	CASSSRAPEHHSDEQFF	TGTGCCAGCAGCTCGAGAGCACCCGAACACCATAGCGATGAGCAGTTCTTC
TRBV6-1	TRBD1	-	15	TRBJ2-7	CASIGQGPLGYEQYF	TGTGCCAGCATTGGACAGGGCCCTTTGGGCTACGAGCAGTACTTC
TRBV5-1	TRBD2	once	14	TRBJ2-5	CASAKSGAQETQYF	TGCGCCAGCGCAAAAAGCGGGGCCCAAGAGACCCAGTACTTC
TRBV13	-	once	17	TRBJ2-7	CASSHWPVPMWGDEQYF	TGTGCCAGCAGCCATTGGCCGGTGCCCATGTGGGGGGACGAGCAGTACTTC